Following are 5 T cell receptor beta chains from one sample sequenced in a study of T cell changes during pregnancy in multiple sclerosis. Only in-frame clones appear in the TCRdb table, and some are missing; sequencing was by immunoSEQ multiplex PCR. Of 90,000 or so clones detected, approximately 90% appear once; the ten largest clones hold roughly 1.9%. The source was peripheral blood, collected in the first trimester of pregnancy. The receptors come from a female donor in good health, enrolled as a control in a pregnancy study.

Regarding this clone: The same CDR3 also results from other DNA sequences found in this sample. The J gene is TRBJ1-2, the V gene TRBV14; 7 nucleotides match TRBD1. The V segment lost 0 bases and the J segment 6 bases; nucleotides outside the gene matches: 7. Germline assignment: CDR1 SGHDN and CDR2 FVKESK. This CDR3 spans 15 amino acids. CDR3 protein: CASSQDLGTENGYTF. The DNA for the CDR3 is TGTGCCAGCAGCCAAGATCTCGGGACAGAGAATGGCTACACCTTC.

The chain has TRBV4-3 and TRBJ2-1; 8 bases fit TRBD2. The V gene's germline CDR1 is LGHNA and CDR2 YSLEER. Losses at the gene ends were 3 bases for V and 9 bases for J; bases not matched to a gene: 7. This CDR3 comprises 14 residues. CDR3 amino acids: CASSQEAGVFEQFF. CDR3 nucleotides: TGCGCCAGCAGCCAGGAAGCGGGGGTCTTTGAGCAGTTCTTC.

On this clone itself: Additional DNA sequences in this sample encode the identical CDR3. V and J are TRBV7-3 and TRBJ1-1; D perhaps matches TRBD1 (6 bases). The CDR3 runs to 13 residues. The V end lost 5 bases, the J end lost 1 base, and 8 bases lay between the germline ends. The germline CDR1 and CDR2 sequences are SGHTA and FQGTGA. This CDR3 is CASSMTGNTEAFF. For the CDR3, the DNA is TGTGCCAGCAGCATGACAGGGAACACTGAAGCTTTCTTT.

The chain links TRBV2 to TRBJ1-5; no clear D. The CDR3 sequence is 15 residues long. Trimming left V 2 bases short and J 1 base short, with 9 bases between. Germline V lookup: CDR1 SNHLY, CDR2 FYNNEI. In nucleotides, the CDR3 is TGTGCCAGCAGTGAAAGTGGGCCAAGCAATCAGCCCCAGCATTTT. Protein: CASSESGPSNQPQHF.

This chain links TRBV19 with TRBJ2-5; maybe TRBD1 (6 bases). Trimming left V 5 bases short and J 1 base short, with 17 bases between. This CDR3 has 16 residues. Looked up from germline, CDR1 is LNHDA and CDR2 is SQIVND (reference sequence). CDR3 in amino acids: CASSSSQGMAQETQYF. CDR3 bases: TGTGCCAGTAGTTCCTCACAGGGAATGGCCCAAGAGACCCAGTACTTC. Based on the CDR3 plus reference TRBV19 and TRBJ2-5, the full variable domain is DGGITQSPKYLFRKEGQNVTLSCEQNLNHDAMYWYRQDPGQGLRLIYYSQIVNDFQKGDIAEGYSVSREKKESFPLTVTSAQKNPTAFYLCASSSSQGMAQETQYFGPGTRLLVL.